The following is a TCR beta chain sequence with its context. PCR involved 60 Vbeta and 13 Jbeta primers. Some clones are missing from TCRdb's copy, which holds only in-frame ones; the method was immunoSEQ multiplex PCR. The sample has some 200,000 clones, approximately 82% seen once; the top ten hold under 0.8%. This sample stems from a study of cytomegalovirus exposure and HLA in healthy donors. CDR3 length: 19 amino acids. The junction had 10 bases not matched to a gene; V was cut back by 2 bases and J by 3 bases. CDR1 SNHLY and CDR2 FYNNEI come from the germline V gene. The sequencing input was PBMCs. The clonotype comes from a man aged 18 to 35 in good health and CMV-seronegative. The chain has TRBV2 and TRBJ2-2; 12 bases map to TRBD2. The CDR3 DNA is TGTGCCAGCAGTGAACTCCTTGCTAGCGGGAGGGGGTACACCGGGGAGCTGTTTTTT. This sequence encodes CASSELLASGRGYTGELFF.